The 29 T cell receptor beta chains reported below all come from one sample, sequenced in a study of control samples from healthy donors and cancer patients (TCRdb year 2020). Library preparation used the immunoSEQ multiplex PCR assay. TCRdb stores this immuneACCESS table with in-frame sequences only. Part of the clones is absent; in the studies checked, under half of the shortfall reflects unresolved V genes, and no reason is known for the rest. For this sample there are some 45,000 clones; more than 85% appear just once. The ten largest account for 22% of the sample. The source material was PBMCs. These TCRs come from a woman between 40 and 50 years old with head and neck cancer.

This clone occurred a few times. V usage is TRBV28 and J usage is TRBJ2-2, with 9 bases matching TRBD1. This CDR3 is 15 amino acids long. V lost 6 bases to trimming and J lost 7 bases; unmatched junction nucleotides: 9. CDR1 is MDHEN, CDR2 SYDVKM, per germline. The CDR3, as DNA: TGTGCCAGCAGCGTATCTGGGACAGGGATCGGGGAGCTGTTTTTT. Translation gives CASSVSGTGIGELFF.

The chain links TRBV6-5 to TRBJ1-5; 10 bases align to TRBD1. Looked up from germline, CDR1 is MNHEY and CDR2 is SVGAGI. CDR3 length equals 14 residues. Trimming cost V 8 bases and J 6 bases; bases outside gene matches: 7. CDR3 in amino acids: CASSDRGVTQPQHF. The CDR3 nucleotides read TGTGCCAGCTCGGACAGGGGGGTTACTCAGCCCCAGCATTTT.

This chain links TRBV7-9 with TRBJ2-3, with a tentative D call TRBD1 (5 bases). Per the germline V gene, CDR1 is SEHNR and CDR2 is FQNEAQ (reference sequence). This CDR3 spans 16 amino acids. Trimming took off 5 bases at V and 6 bases at J, with 21 bases between the two ends. The CDR3 coding sequence is TGTGCCAGCAGCCCACCTCTCAGGGCCAACCCTGATACGCAGTATTTT. Protein product: CASSPPLRANPDTQYF.

CDR3 loop: CASSLVSGGAYEQYF. The CDR3 DNA follows: TGCGCCAGCAGCTTGGTTTCAGGGGGCGCATACGAGCAGTACTTC. The chain couples TRBV5-1 to TRBJ2-7, with TRBD1 matching over 8 bases. CDR3 size: 15 residues. Germline loops: CDR1 SGHRS, CDR2 YFSETQ. V shed 0 bases, J shed 4 bases, and the junction held 6 bases outside the gene matches.

V and J are TRBV20-1 and TRBJ1-6, with D possibly matching TRBD1 (5 bases). Germline lookup yields CDR1 DFQATT and CDR2 SNEGSKA (reference sequence). CDR3 size: 15 residues. The ends were cut back, 3 bases at V and 6 bases at J, with 15 bases in the middle. CDR3: CSASAREVFNSPLHF. For the CDR3, the DNA is TGCAGTGCTAGTGCCAGGGAGGTCTTTAATTCACCCCTCCACTTT.

The rearrangement joins TRBV29-1 to TRBJ2-7; 7 nucleotides agree with TRBD1. CDR1 and CDR2 (germline): SQVTM, ANQGSEA. The CDR3 spans 14 residues. Unmatched junction bases numbered 11, after V lost 7 bases and J lost 2 bases. The CDR3 sequence is CSAKDPGQTYEQYF. CDR3 coding DNA: TGCAGCGCCAAAGATCCGGGACAGACCTACGAGCAGTACTTC.

V usage is TRBV18 and J usage is TRBJ2-5; no definite D call. Germline lookup yields CDR1 KGHSH and CDR2 LQKENI. The CDR3 is 17 amino acids. Between the trimmed V and J ends, which lost 2 bases and 2 bases, there was a span of 18 bases. The CDR3 sequence: CASSPVWTTIGQETQYF. CDR3 DNA: TGTGCCAGCTCACCAGTGTGGACCACCATTGGACAAGAGACCCAGTACTTC.

The V and J genes are TRBV19 and TRBJ2-1, with a tentative D call TRBD1 (5 bases). V lost 6 bases to trimming and J lost 7 bases, with 10 bases between them. CDR3 length: 12 residues. CDR1 and CDR2 (germline): LNHDA, SQIVND (reference sequence). Here the CDR3 reads CASSLRVNEQFF. The CDR3, as DNA: TGTGCCAGTAGCCTCAGGGTGAATGAGCAGTTCTTC.

This sequence joins TRBV27 and TRBJ2-1; D gene uncertain. The CDR3 is 13 residues long. Germline loops: CDR1 MNHEY, CDR2 SMNVEV (reference sequence). Trimming left V 3 bases short and J 5 bases short, with 8 bases between. CDR3 residues: CASSFGPHNEQFF. CDR3 DNA sequence: TGTGCCAGCAGTTTTGGACCACACAATGAGCAGTTCTTC.

The chain links TRBV5-1 to TRBJ1-5; TRBD1 aligns across 9 bases. Germline CDR1 is SGHRS and CDR2 is YFSETQ. The CDR3 is made up of 18 amino acids. The ends lost 4 bases at V and 2 bases at J; junction bases unmatched: 13. This CDR3 is CASSADRGIRNGNQPQHF. CDR3 bases: TGCGCCAGCAGCGCCGACAGGGGGATTAGGAATGGCAATCAGCCCCAGCATTTT.

This chain uses TRBV2 with TRBJ2-1; no reliable D call. Germline values: CDR1 SNHLY, CDR2 FYNNEI. There are 14 residues in the CDR3. V lost 2 bases and J lost 2, with 7 bases in between. In DNA form, the CDR3 reads TGTGCCAGCAGTGAACAGGCCACCTACAATGAGCAGTTCTTC. This sequence encodes CASSEQATYNEQFF.

The chain has TRBV5-1 and TRBJ2-1, with 8 bases that match TRBD2. Germline loops: CDR1 SGHRS, CDR2 YFSETQ. Germline trimming cut 4 bases from V and 3 bases from J; bases unmatched to any gene: 6. CDR3 length: 15 amino acids. The CDR3 DNA is TGCGCCAGCAGCCCCGGACTAGCTGGCTACAATGAGCAGTTCTTC. It codes for CASSPGLAGYNEQFF.

J is TRBJ1-3 and V is TRBV6-5; D uncertain. The V end was cut by 6 bases, the J end by 0 bases, with 12 bases between. This CDR3 comprises 15 residues. CDR1 and CDR2 (germline): MNHEY, SVGAGI. CDR3 coding DNA: TGTGCCAGCAGGTACACAAGGGACTCTGGAAACACCATATATTTT. Its protein product is CASRYTRDSGNTIYF.

This chain connects TRBV29-1 to TRBJ2-1; TRBD2 matches 11 bases. The J segment lost 5 bases and the V segment lost 7 bases, leaving 7 bases of the junction unmatched. Looked up from germline, CDR1 is SQVTM and CDR2 is ANQGSEA. The CDR3 sequence is 14 residues long. The CDR3 nucleotides read TGCAGCGGAGGGCCGGGACTAGCGGACAATGAGCAGTTCTTC. Protein: CSGGPGLADNEQFF.

This clone appeared a single time. The V call is TRBV30, the J call TRBJ2-7; 9 nucleotides align to TRBD2. From germline, CDR1 is GTSNPN and CDR2 SVGIG (reference sequence). This CDR3 has 14 amino acids. The ends lost 5 bases at V and 3 bases at J; junction bases unmatched: 8. As DNA, the CDR3 is TGTGCCTGGCAAGGCGGGGGGGCGATCTACGAGCAGTACTTC. Residues: CAWQGGGAIYEQYF.

The chain uses TRBV4-2 and TRBJ2-6, with 7 nucleotides matching TRBD1. Germline V gene lookup returns CDR1 LGHNA and CDR2 YNFKEQ. This CDR3 contains 16 residues. With 0 bases clipped from V and 2 bases from J, the junction kept 1 base outside the gene matches. CDR3 nucleotide sequence: TGTGCCAGCAGCCAAGATCAGGGGGCTGGGGCCAACGTCCTGACTTTC. Protein: CASSQDQGAGANVLTF.

The V gene is TRBV5-1, the J gene TRBJ2-7; 7 positions agree with TRBD1. V lost 0 bases to trimming and J lost 3 bases; unmatched junction nucleotides: 3. Germline CDR1 and CDR2: SGHRS and YFSETQ. The CDR3 is 14 amino acids. CDR3 in amino acids: CASSLGDRYYEQYF. The CDR3 DNA is TGCGCCAGCAGCTTGGGGGACAGATACTACGAGCAGTACTTC.

V gene TRBV10-3 combines with J gene TRBJ2-1; D is ambiguous. V was pared by 8 bases and J by 0 bases, with 11 bases between. The CDR3 loop spans 14 amino acids. CDR1 and CDR2 from the germline V gene are ENHRY and SYGVKD. In DNA form, the CDR3 reads TGTGCCATCTCTCGGTCGGACTCCTACAATGAGCAGTTCTTC. This sequence encodes CAISRSDSYNEQFF.

The chain couples TRBV3-1 (or the pseudogene TRBV3-2) to TRBJ2-5, with D possibly matching TRBD2 (6 bases). This CDR3 region has 14 residues. Trimming shortened V by 4 bases and J by 1 base, and 10 bases separated the two germline ends. The germline V gene has CDR1 LGHDT and CDR2 YNNKEL (reference sequence). In DNA, the CDR3 is TGTGCCAGCAGCCCCTCGGGGGTCCAAGAGACCCAGTACTTC. Its protein is CASSPSGVQETQYF.

The CDR3 nucleotides are TGTGCCAGCAGCAAAAGGCGGCAGCCATCCTACGAGCAGTACTTC. It encodes CASSKRRQPSYEQYF. The rearrangement links TRBV21-1 to TRBJ2-7; whether TRBD2, the table's D call, matches the DNA was not checked. TRBV21-1 is recorded as a pseudogene. There are 15 residues in the CDR3.

The rearrangement joins TRBV6-5 to TRBJ2-5, with D perhaps matching TRBD1 (6 bases). Trimming removed 8 bases at V and 5 bases at J, with 15 bases between. The CDR3 sequence is 13 residues long. Germline-derived CDR1 and CDR2 are MNHEY and SVGAGI. CDR3 loop: CASLLRGRETQYF. CDR3 in DNA: TGTGCCAGCCTACTCAGGGGCAGGGAGACCCAGTACTTC.

The chain recombines TRBV29-1 with TRBJ2-5; tentative D call: TRBD2 (6 bases). This CDR3 has 13 residues. Germline CDR1 reads SQVTM; CDR2 reads ANQGSEA. Trimming pared 6 bases from V and 5 bases from J, leaving 16 bases between. The CDR3 loop reads CSVQLAGRETQYF. The CDR3 coding sequence is TGCAGCGTACAGCTCGCGGGGCGTGAGACCCAGTACTTC.

The chain uses TRBV4-1 and TRBJ1-2; D may be TRBD1 (6 bases). The CDR3 spans 16 residues. CDR1 is MGHRA, CDR2 YSYEKL, per germline. Deletions cut 4 bases from V and 2 bases from J, with 17 bases between. The CDR3 DNA sequence: TGCGCCAGCAGCCCCGGAGGCAACAGGGACAACTATGGCTACACCTTC. It translates to CASSPGGNRDNYGYTF.

The chain uses TRBV7-3 and TRBJ1-1, with 9 bases fitting TRBD1. The CDR3 extends over 13 amino acids. Trimming took 5 bases from V and 4 from J; bases not matched to a gene: 2. CDR1 SGHTA and CDR2 FQGTGA come from the germline V gene. The CDR3 DNA reads as TGTGCCAGCAGCCTGGACAGGGGCACTGAAGCTTTCTTT. Its translation is CASSLDRGTEAFF.

The sample holds one count of this clone. The chain is built from TRBV6-2 or TRBV6-3 and TRBJ1-2, with a weak D call TRBD1 (5 bases). Germline V lookup: CDR1 MNHEY, CDR2 SVGEGT. The CDR3 is 12 amino acids. The ends were cut back, 0 bases at V and 7 bases at J, with 6 bases in the middle. Here the CDR3 reads CASSYSRVGYTF. The CDR3 nucleotides read TGTGCCAGCAGTTACTCCAGGGTTGGCTACACCTTC.

This clone was recorded once. J is TRBJ1-1 and V is TRBV19; 10 bases match TRBD1. Trimming removed 5 bases from V and 4 bases from J; junction bases left unmatched: 10. In germline, CDR1 is LNHDA, CDR2 SQIVND (reference sequence). CDR3 length: 16 amino acids. The CDR3 sequence is CASSAGTGARGTEAFF. CDR3 sequence (DNA): TGTGCCAGTAGTGCGGGGACAGGGGCTAGGGGCACTGAAGCTTTCTTT.

This clone has just one count. The V call is TRBV28, the J call TRBJ2-6, with D uncertain. Germline CDR1 is MDHEN and CDR2 is SYDVKM. V gave up 10 bases and J gave up 4 bases, with 17 bases separating them. The CDR3 loop spans 15 amino acids. The CDR3 region is CATSKELSGANVLTF. CDR3 nucleotides: TGTGCCACCTCGAAGGAGCTATCCGGGGCCAACGTCCTGACTTTC.

CDR3 sequence (DNA): TGTGCCAGCACCGCCAACAGGGGCGAAAAACTGTTTTTT. As protein: CASTANRGEKLFF. This chain links TRBV12-3 or TRBV12-4 with TRBJ1-4; 7 bases align to TRBD1. CDR3 length: 13 amino acids. V shed 7 bases, J shed 8 bases, and the junction held 7 bases outside the gene matches.

Worth noting for this clone: Other DNA sequences of this sample code for an identical CDR3. The V and J genes are TRBV7-9 and TRBJ2-3; D gene unclear. Germline CDR1 and CDR2: SEHNR and FQNEAQ (reference sequence). This CDR3 spans 13 amino acids. The V and J ends lost 3 bases and 4 bases respectively, with 8 bases between them. CDR3 nucleotide sequence: TGTGCCAGCAGCTTTGGTACCGCAGATACGCAGTATTTT. It encodes CASSFGTADTQYF.